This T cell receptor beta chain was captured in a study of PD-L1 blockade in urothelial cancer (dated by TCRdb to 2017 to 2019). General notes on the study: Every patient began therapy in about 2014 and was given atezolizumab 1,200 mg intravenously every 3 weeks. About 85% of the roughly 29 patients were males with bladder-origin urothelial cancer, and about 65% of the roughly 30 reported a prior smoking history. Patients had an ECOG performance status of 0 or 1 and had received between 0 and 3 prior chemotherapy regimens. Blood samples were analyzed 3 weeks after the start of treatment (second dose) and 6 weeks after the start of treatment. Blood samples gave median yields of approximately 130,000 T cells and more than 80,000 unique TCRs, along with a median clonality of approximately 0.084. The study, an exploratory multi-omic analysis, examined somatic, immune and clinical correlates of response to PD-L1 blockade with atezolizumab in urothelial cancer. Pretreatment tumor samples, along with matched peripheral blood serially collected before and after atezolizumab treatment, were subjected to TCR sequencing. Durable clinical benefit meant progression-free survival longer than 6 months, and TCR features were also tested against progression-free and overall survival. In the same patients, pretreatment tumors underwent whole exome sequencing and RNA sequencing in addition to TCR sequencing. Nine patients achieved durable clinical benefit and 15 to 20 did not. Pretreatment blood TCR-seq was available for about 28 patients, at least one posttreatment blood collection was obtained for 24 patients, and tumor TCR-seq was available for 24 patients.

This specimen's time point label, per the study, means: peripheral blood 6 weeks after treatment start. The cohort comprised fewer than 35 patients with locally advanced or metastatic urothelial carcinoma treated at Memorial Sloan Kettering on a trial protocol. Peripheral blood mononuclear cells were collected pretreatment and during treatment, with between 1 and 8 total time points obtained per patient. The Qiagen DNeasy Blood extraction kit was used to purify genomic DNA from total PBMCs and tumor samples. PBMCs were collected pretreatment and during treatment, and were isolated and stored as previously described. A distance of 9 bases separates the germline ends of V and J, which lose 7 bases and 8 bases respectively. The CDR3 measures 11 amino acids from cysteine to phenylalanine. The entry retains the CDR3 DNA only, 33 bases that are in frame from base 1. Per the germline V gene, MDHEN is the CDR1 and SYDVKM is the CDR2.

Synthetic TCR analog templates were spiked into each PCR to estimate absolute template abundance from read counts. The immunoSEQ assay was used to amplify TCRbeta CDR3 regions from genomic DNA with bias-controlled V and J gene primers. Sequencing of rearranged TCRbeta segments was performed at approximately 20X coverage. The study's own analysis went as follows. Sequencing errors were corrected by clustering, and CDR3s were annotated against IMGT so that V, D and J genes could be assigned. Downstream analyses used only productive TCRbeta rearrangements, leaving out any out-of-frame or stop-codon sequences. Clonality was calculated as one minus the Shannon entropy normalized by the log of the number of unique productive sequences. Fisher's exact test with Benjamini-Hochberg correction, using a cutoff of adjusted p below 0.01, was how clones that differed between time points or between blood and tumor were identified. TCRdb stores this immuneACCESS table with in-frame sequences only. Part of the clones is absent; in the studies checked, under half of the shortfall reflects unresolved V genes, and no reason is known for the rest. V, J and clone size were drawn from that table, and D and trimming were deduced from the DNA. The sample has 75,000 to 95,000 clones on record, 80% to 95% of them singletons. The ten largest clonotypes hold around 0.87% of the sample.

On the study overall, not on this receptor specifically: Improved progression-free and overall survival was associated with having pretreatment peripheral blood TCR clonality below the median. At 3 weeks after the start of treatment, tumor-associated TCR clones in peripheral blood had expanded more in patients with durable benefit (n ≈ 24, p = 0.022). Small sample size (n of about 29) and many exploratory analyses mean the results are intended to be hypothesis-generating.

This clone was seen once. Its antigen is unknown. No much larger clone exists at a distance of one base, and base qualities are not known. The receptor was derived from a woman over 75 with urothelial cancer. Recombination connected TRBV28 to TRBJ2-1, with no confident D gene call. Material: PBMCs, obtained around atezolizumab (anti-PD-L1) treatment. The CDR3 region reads CASTLADEQFF. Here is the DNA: TGTGCCAGCACTCTGGCTGATGAGCAGTTCTTC.